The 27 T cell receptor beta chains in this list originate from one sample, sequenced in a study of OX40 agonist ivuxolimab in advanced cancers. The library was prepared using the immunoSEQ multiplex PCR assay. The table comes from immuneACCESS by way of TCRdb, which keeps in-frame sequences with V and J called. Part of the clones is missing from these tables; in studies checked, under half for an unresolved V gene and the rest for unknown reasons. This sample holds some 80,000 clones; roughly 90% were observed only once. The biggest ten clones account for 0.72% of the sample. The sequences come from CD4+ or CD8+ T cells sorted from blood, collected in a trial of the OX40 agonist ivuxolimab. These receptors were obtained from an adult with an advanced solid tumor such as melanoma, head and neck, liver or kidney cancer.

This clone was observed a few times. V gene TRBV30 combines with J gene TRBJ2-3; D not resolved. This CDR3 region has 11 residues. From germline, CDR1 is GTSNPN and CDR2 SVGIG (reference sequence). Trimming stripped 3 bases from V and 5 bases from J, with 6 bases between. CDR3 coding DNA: TGTGCCTGGAGGGTAGGAGATACGCAGTATTTT. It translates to CAWRVGDTQYF.

CDR3 DNA sequence: TGTGCCAGTAGACCCCTCCAAGGGGGGAACCAAGAGACCCAGTACTTC. As protein: CASRPLQGGNQETQYF. The chain has TRBV19 and TRBJ2-5; tentatively, D is TRBD1 or TRBD2 (6 bases each). The CDR3 has 16 amino acids. The ends were cut back, 6 bases at V and 0 bases at J, with 17 bases in the middle. Germline CDR1 and CDR2: LNHDA and SQIVND (reference sequence).

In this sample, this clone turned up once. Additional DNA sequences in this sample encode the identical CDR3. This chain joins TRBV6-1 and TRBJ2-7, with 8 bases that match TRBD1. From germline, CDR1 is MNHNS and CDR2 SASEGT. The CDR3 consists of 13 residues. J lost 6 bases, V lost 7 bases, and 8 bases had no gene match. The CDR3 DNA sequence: TGTGCCAGCACCCCACGAGGACAGGGCGAGCAGTACTTC. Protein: CASTPRGQGEQYF.

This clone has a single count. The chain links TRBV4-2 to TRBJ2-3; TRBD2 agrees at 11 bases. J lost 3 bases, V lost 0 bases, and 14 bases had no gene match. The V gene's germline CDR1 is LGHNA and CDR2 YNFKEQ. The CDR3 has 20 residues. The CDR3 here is CASSQEPPPASGRRTDTQYF. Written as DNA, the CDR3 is TGTGCCAGCAGCCAAGAACCCCCCCCCGCTAGCGGGAGGAGGACAGATACGCAGTATTTT.

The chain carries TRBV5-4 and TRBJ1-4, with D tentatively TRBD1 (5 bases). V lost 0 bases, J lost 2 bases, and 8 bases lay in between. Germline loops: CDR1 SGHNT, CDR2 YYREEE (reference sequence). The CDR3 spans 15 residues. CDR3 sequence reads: CASSLGGHTNEKLFF. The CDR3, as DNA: TGTGCCAGCAGCTTGGGAGGACACACTAATGAAAAACTGTTTTTT.

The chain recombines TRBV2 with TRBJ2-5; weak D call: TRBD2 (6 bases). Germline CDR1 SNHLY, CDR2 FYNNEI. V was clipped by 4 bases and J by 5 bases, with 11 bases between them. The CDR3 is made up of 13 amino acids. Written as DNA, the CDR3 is TGTGCCAGCAGTGGCGGGACCGGGGAGACCCAGTACTTC. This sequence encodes CASSGGTGETQYF.

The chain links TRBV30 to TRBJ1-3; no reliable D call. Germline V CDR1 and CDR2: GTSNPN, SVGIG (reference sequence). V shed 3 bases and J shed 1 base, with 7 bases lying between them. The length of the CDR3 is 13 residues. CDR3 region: CAWRERSGNTIYF. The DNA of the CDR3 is TGTGCCTGGAGGGAAAGATCTGGAAACACCATATATTTT.

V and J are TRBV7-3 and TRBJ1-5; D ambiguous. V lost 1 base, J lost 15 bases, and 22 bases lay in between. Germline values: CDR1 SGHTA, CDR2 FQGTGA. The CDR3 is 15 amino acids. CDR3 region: CASSLNDVTPEPPHF. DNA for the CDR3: TGTGCCAGCAGCTTAAATGACGTGACTCCCGAACCTCCGCATTTT.

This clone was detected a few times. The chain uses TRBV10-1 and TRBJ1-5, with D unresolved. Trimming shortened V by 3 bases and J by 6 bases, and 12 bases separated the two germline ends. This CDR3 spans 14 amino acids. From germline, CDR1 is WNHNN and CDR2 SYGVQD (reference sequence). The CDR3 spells CASSETAAGQPQHF. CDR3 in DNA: TGCGCCAGCAGTGAAACAGCTGCTGGTCAGCCCCAGCATTTT.

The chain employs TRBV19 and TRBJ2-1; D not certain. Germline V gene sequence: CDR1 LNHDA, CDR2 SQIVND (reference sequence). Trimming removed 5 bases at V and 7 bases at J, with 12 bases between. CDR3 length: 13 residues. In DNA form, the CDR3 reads TGTGCCAGTAGTCCTTGGGCCGTTAATGAGCAGTTCTTC. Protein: CASSPWAVNEQFF.

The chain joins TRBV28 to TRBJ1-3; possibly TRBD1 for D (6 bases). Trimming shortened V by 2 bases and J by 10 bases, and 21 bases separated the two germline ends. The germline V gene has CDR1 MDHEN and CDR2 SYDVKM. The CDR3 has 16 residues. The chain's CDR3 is CASSLARWDIGITIYF. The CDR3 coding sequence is TGTGCCAGCAGTTTAGCCCGATGGGACATCGGAATAACCATATATTTT.

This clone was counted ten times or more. CDR3 nucleotides: TGCGCCAGCACTGACACTCCGGGCCCTAATTCACCCCTCCACTTT. Protein sequence: CASTDTPGPNSPLHF. The chain couples TRBV10-2 to TRBJ1-6; D is uncertain. V was clipped by 7 bases and J by 6 bases, with 16 bases between them. The CDR3 runs to 15 residues. Looked up from germline, CDR1 is WSHSY and CDR2 is SAAADI.

The CDR3 is CASSHRQGAASAGELFF. CDR3 nucleotides: TGCGCCAGCAGCCACCGACAGGGGGCGGCGAGCGCCGGGGAGCTGTTTTTT. V is TRBV4-1 and J is TRBJ2-2, with 10 bases aligning to TRBD1. The J segment lost 6 bases and the V segment lost 3 bases, leaving 10 bases of the junction unmatched. From germline, CDR1 is MGHRA and CDR2 YSYEKL. The CDR3 loop spans 17 amino acids.

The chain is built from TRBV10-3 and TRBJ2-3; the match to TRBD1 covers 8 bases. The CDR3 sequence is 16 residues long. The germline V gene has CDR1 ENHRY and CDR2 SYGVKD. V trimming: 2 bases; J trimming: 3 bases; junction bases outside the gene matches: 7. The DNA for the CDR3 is TGTGCCATCAGTGAGGGAAGACAGGGGAGGACAGATACGCAGTATTTT. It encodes CAISEGRQGRTDTQYF.

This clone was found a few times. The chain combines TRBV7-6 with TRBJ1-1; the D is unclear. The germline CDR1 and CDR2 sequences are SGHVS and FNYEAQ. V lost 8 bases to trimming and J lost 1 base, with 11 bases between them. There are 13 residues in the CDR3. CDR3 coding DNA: TGTGCCAGCTCTCTAGAGCGGAACACTGAAGCTTTCTTT. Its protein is CASSLERNTEAFF.

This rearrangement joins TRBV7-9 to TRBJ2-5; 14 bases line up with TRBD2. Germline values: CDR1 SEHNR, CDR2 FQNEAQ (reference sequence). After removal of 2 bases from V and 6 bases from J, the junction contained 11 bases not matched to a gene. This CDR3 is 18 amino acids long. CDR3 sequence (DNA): TGTGCCAGCAGCTTAAGGCCCCCCCGGACTAGCGGGAGGCAGACCCAGTACTTC. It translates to CASSLRPPRTSGRQTQYF.

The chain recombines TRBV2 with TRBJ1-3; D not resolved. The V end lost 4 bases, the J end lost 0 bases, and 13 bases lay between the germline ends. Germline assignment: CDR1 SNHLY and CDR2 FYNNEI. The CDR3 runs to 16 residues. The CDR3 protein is CASSGGSSFSGNTIYF. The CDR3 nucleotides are TGTGCCAGCAGTGGTGGCAGCTCCTTCTCTGGAAACACCATATATTTT. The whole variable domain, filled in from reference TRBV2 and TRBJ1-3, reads EPEVTQTPSHQVTQMGQEVILRCVPISNHLYFYWYRQILGQKVEFLVSFYNNEISEKSEIFDDQFSVERPDGSNFTLKIRSTKLEDSAMYFCASSGGSSFSGNTIYFGEGSWLTVV.

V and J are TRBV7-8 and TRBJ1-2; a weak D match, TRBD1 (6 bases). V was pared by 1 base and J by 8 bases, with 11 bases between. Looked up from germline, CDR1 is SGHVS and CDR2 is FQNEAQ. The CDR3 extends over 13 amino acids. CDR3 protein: CASSLGGGPGYTF. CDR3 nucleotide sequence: TGTGCCAGCAGCTTAGGCGGGGGGCCCGGCTACACCTTC.

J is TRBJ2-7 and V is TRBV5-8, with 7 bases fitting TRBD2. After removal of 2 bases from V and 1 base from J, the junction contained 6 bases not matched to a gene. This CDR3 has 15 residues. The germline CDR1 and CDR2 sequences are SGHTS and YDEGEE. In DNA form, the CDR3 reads TGTGCCAGCAGCTTACAGCGGGGATTTTCCTACGAGCAGTACTTC. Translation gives CASSLQRGFSYEQYF. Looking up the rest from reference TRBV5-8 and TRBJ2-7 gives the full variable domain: EAGVTQSPTHLIKTRGQQATLRCSPISGHTSVYWYQQALGLGLQFLLWYDEGEERNRGNFPPRFSGRQFPNYSSELNVNALELEDSALYLCASSLQRGFSYEQYFGPGTRLTVT.

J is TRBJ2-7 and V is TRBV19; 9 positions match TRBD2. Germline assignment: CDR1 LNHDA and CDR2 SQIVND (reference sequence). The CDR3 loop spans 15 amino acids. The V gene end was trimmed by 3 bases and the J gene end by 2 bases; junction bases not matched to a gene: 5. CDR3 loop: CASSIRSSGAYEQYF. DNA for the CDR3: TGTGCCAGTAGTATCCGGTCTAGCGGGGCCTACGAGCAGTACTTC.

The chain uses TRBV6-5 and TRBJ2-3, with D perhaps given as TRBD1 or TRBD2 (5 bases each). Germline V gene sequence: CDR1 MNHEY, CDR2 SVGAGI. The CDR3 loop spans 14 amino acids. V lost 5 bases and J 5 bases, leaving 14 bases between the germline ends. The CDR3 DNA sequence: TGTGCCAGCAGTCGGATGGGGGATGAAGATACGCAGTATTTT. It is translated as CASSRMGDEDTQYF.

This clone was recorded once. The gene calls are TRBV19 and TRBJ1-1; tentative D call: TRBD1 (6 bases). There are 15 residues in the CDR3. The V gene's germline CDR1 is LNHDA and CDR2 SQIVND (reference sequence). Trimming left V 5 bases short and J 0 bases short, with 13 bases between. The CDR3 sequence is CASSEAGALNTEAFF. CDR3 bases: TGTGCCAGTAGTGAAGCAGGGGCGCTGAACACTGAAGCTTTCTTT.

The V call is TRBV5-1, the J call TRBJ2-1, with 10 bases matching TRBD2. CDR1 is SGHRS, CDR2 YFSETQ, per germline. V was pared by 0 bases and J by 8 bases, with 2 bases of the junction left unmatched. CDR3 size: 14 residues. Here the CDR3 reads CASSLVLAGDEQFF. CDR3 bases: TGCGCCAGCAGCTTGGTTCTAGCGGGAGATGAGCAGTTCTTC.

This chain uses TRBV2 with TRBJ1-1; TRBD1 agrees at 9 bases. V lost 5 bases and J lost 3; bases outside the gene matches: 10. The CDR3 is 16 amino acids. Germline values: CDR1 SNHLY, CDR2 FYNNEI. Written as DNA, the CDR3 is TGTGCCAGCAGTCTCGCGGGACAGGGTTGGGACACTGAAGCTTTCTTT. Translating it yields CASSLAGQGWDTEAFF.

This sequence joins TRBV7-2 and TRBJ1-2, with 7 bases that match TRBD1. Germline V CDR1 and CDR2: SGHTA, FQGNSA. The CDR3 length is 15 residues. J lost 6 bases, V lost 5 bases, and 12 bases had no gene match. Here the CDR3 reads CASSPQQGRRDGYTF. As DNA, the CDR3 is TGTGCCAGCAGCCCCCAACAGGGGAGGCGGGATGGCTACACCTTC.

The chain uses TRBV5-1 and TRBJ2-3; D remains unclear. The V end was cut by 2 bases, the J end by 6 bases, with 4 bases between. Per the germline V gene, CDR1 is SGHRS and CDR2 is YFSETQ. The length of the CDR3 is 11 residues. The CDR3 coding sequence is TGCGCCAGCAGCTTCATGGATACGCAGTATTTT. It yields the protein CASSFMDTQYF.

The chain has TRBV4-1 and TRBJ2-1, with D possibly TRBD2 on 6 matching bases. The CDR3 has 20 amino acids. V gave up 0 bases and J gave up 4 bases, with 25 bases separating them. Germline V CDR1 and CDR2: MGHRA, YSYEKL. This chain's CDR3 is CASSQDRSVGRVGLYNEQFF. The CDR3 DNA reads TGCGCCAGCAGCCAAGATCGGTCCGTCGGGAGAGTGGGTTTATACAATGAGCAGTTCTTC.